These 24 T cell receptor beta chains originate from one sample sequenced in a study of CDR3 diversity in severe acne. TCRdb itself ran the PCR reads through MiXCR, one entry per CDR3 protein. This sample has tens of thousands of distinct CDR3 sequences, with around 50% found just once. Sequencing was carried out using blood. The receptors were sampled from a male donor in good health, without acne.

This clonotype was detected many times. The chain employs TRBV2 and TRBJ2-7; no reliable D call. Trimming removed 1 base at V and 5 bases at J, with 6 bases between. Per germline, CDR1 SNHLY and CDR2 FYNNEI. The CDR3 covers 12 residues. The CDR3 coding sequence is TGTGCCAGCAGTGAAGTTGGGAACGAGCAGTACTTC. Amino acids: CASSEVGNEQYF.

This clonotype was detected ten times or more. This chain's CDR3 is CASSQRGPANEQYF. In DNA, the CDR3 is TGCGCCAGCAGCCAGCGGGGACCGGCGAACGAGCAGTACTTC. The chain has TRBV4-1 and TRBJ2-7, with TRBD2 as a possible D gene (6 bases). V lost 3 bases, J lost 5 bases, and 14 bases lay in between. The CDR3 has 14 residues. Per the germline V gene, CDR1 is MGHRA and CDR2 is YSYEKL.

Concerning this clonotype: A read error may account for a junction end that differs from germline. V is TRBV19 and J is TRBJ1-1; TRBD1 is a possible D gene (6 bases). Looked up from germline, CDR1 is LNHDA and CDR2 is SQIVND (reference sequence). CDR3 size: 13 residues. Here the CDR3 reads CASSDRRNTEAFF. Here the CDR3 DNA reads TGTGCCAGTAGCGACAGGAGGAACACTGAGGCTTTCTTT.

The chain couples TRBV7-9 to TRBJ1-1, with D possibly TRBD1 on 5 matching bases. The length of the CDR3 is 14 residues. The germline gives CDR1 SEHNR, CDR2 FQNEAQ (reference sequence). V was trimmed by 5 bases and J by 1 base, leaving 11 bases between them. The CDR3 loop reads CASSTKTENTEAFF. DNA of the CDR3: TGTGCCAGCAGCACTAAGACAGAGAACACTGAAGCTTTCTTT.

The V gene is TRBV24-1, the J gene TRBJ1-2; unclear D gene. The germline V and J ends were trimmed by 3 bases and 4 bases, with 8 bases remaining between them. Germline loops: CDR1 KGHDR, CDR2 SFDVKD. CDR3 size: 13 residues. CDR3 sequence reads: CATSDPKVYGYTF. In nucleotides, the CDR3 is TGTGCCACCAGTGATCCGAAGGTCTATGGCTACACCTTC.

The chain recombines TRBV18 with TRBJ2-7, with TRBD2 identical over 9 bases. TRBJ2-1 explains the end of the DNA better; the J call may be wrong. The CDR3 totals 16 residues. Germline CDR1 is KGHSH and CDR2 is LQKENI. CDR3 nucleotide sequence: TGTGCCAGCTCGAACAACCCCAGCGGGAGGACCGGGGAGCAGTTCTTC. Protein: CASSNNPSGRTGEQFF.

This clonotype was detected ten times or more. The chain has TRBV6-1 and TRBJ2-1; D gene uncertain. This CDR3 spans 12 amino acids. Germline CDR1 and CDR2: MNHNS and SASEGT. V shed 4 bases and J shed 3 bases, with 4 bases lying between them. For the CDR3, the DNA is TGTGCCAGCAGTGCGGTCTACAATGAGCAGTTCTTC. Its translation is CASSAVYNEQFF.

Only a few counts were recorded for this clonotype. The rearrangement uses TRBV25-1 and TRBJ1-5; D is uncertain. Germline assignment: CDR1 MGHDK and CDR2 SYGVNS. The CDR3 consists of 14 residues. Deletions cut 5 bases from V and 0 bases from J, with 8 bases between. CDR3 protein: CASSLGYSNQPQHF. CDR3 bases: TGTGCCAGCAGTTTGGGATATAGCAATCAGCCCCAGCATTTT. Combining the CDR3 with reference TRBV25-1 and TRBJ1-5 gives the whole variable domain EADIYQTPRYLVIGTGKKITLECSQTMGHDKMYWYQQDPGMELHLIHYSYGVNSTEKGDLSSESTVSRIRTEHFPLTLESARPSHTSQYLCASSLGYSNQPQHFGDGTRLSIL.

This clonotype was counted at least ten times. This sequence joins TRBV9 and TRBJ1-1; D may be TRBD1 (5 bases). There are 19 residues in the CDR3. Per the germline V gene, CDR1 is SGDLS and CDR2 is YYNGEE. Trimming shortened V by 0 bases and J by 0 bases, and 21 bases separated the two germline ends. CDR3 bases: TGTGCCAGCAGCGTAGAGGGAGGAGGGGTCCCGCTAATGAACACTGAAGCTTTCTTT. As protein: CASSVEGGGVPLMNTEAFF.

The rearrangement joins TRBV7-9 to TRBJ1-1; 8 bases align to TRBD1. V was pared by 5 bases and J by 4 bases, with 6 bases of the junction left unmatched. The CDR3 loop spans 14 amino acids. From germline, CDR1 is SEHNR and CDR2 FQNEAQ (reference sequence). CDR3 DNA: TGTGCCAGCAGCCCACAGGGGGGGCTCACTGAAGCTTTCTTT. Residues: CASSPQGGLTEAFF. Full variable domain (rest looked up from reference TRBV7-9 and TRBJ1-1): DTGVSQNPRHKITKRGQNVTFRCDPISEHNRLYWYRQTLGQGPEFLTYFQNEAQLEKSRLLSDRFSAERPKGSFSTLEIQRTEQGDSAMYLCASSPQGGLTEAFFGQGTRLTVV.

This chain links TRBV7-8 with TRBJ2-1; D may be TRBD1 (5 bases). Germline lookup yields CDR1 SGHVS and CDR2 FQNEAQ. CDR3 length: 15 residues. The V end lost 7 bases, the J end lost 4 bases, and 17 bases lay between the germline ends. CDR3: CASTLNQGSYNEQFF. In DNA form, the CDR3 reads TGTGCCAGCACCCTAAACCAGGGCTCTTACAATGAGCAGTTCTTC. Full variable domain (remainder filled in from reference TRBV7-8 and TRBJ2-1): GAGVSQSPRYKVAKRGQDVALRCDPISGHVSLFWYQQALGQGPEFLTYFQNEAQLDKSGLPSDRFFAERPEGSVSTLKIQRTQQEDSAVYLCASTLNQGSYNEQFFGPGTRLTVL.

V and J are TRBV5-1 and TRBJ2-7; 7 bases are a match to TRBD1. CDR3 length: 14 amino acids. Trimming cost V 3 bases and J 5 bases; bases outside gene matches: 8. CDR1 is SGHRS and CDR2 is YFSETQ in the germline V gene. The CDR3: CASSYGTASNEQYF. CDR3 DNA: TGCGCCAGCAGCTACGGGACAGCCTCGAACGAGCAGTACTTC.

This clonotype was picked up a small number of times. V and J are TRBV7-9 and TRBJ2-2, with D hard to call. In germline, CDR1 is SEHNR, CDR2 FQNEAQ (reference sequence). This CDR3 comprises 11 residues. V dropped 4 bases and J dropped 5 bases, with 2 bases sitting between them. CDR3 sequence: CASSSTGELFF. In DNA, the CDR3 is TGTGCCAGCAGCTCGACCGGGGAGCTGTTTTTT.

This clonotype was observed many times. This sequence joins TRBV12-3 or TRBV12-4 and TRBJ1-2; D possibly corresponds to TRBD1 (5 bases). Between the trimmed V and J ends, which lost 8 bases and 8 bases, there was a span of 15 bases. This CDR3 region has 12 residues. CDR3 sequence (DNA): TGTGCCAGCGGGCCGGGGGATTGGGGCTACACCTTC. It translates to CASGPGDWGYTF.

The rearrangement joins TRBV29-1 to TRBJ2-5; D possibly corresponds to TRBD1 (9 bases). V was cut by 4 bases and J by 2 bases, with 23 bases left in between. The CDR3 extends over 17 amino acids. Germline V gene sequence: CDR1 SQVTM, CDR2 ANQGSEA. As DNA, the CDR3 is TGCAGCGTTGGATGGACAGGGGCGGGGGGTACACAAGAGACCCAGTACTTC. It yields the protein CSVGWTGAGGTQETQYF.

A word on this clonotype: The junction does not match germline at one end; this may be a read error. This chain links TRBV9 with TRBJ2-7, with TRBD2 as a possible D gene (5 bases). The CDR3 sequence is 15 residues long. Germline V CDR1 and CDR2: SGDLS, YYNGEE. CDR3 residues: CAGRSNEGIAYEQYF. The CDR3 bases are TGCGCCGGCAGGTCAAATGAGGGCATTGCCTACGAGCAGTACTTC.

This clonotype has at least ten counts. The genes are TRBV5-1 and TRBJ2-7; D is uncertain. From germline, CDR1 is SGHRS and CDR2 YFSETQ. V dropped 0 bases and J dropped 3 bases, with 16 bases sitting between them. CDR3 length: 16 amino acids. CDR3: CASSLDAASFGYEQYF. The CDR3, as DNA: TGCGCCAGCAGCTTGGATGCGGCGAGCTTTGGCTACGAGCAGTACTTC.

With respect to this clonotype: This could be a read error, since a much larger clone is one nucleotide away. The CDR3 nucleotides are TGCAGCGTTGAAGAGAGGAGCACTGAAGCTTTCTTT. This codes for CSVEERSTEAFF. J is TRBJ1-1 and V is TRBV29-1, with no clear D. The CDR3 consists of 12 residues. From germline, CDR1 is SQVTM and CDR2 ANQGSEA. Trimming cost V 0 bases and J 4 bases, with 6 bases left between them.

This chain joins TRBV7-3 and TRBJ2-5; D might be TRBD2 (5 bases). V dropped 8 bases and J dropped 2 bases, with 18 bases sitting between them. This CDR3 spans 15 amino acids. Germline loops: CDR1 SGHTA, CDR2 FQGTGA. The DNA of the CDR3 is TGTGCCAGCCCGCCTTGGGGAAGGACTCAAGAGACCCAGTACTTC. The encoded protein is CASPPWGRTQETQYF. The complete variable domain, with remaining parts taken from reference TRBV7-3 and TRBJ2-5, reads GAGVSQTPSNKVTEKGKYVELRCDPISGHTALYWYRQSLGQGPEFLIYFQGTGAADDSGLPNDRFFAVRPEGSVSTLKIQRTERGDSAVYLCASPPWGRTQETQYFGPGTRLLVL.

The rearrangement joins TRBV15 to TRBJ2-5; D might be TRBD1 (6 bases). Germline V gene sequence: CDR1 LNHNV, CDR2 YYDKDF (reference sequence). This CDR3 has 14 amino acids. V gave up 9 bases and J gave up 1 base, with 15 bases separating them. CDR3 amino acids: CATAAGTPQETQYF. CDR3 DNA: TGTGCCACAGCGGCCGGGACACCCCAAGAGACCCAGTACTTC. Full variable domain (remainder filled in from reference TRBV15 and TRBJ2-5): DAMVIQNPRYQVTQFGKPVTLSCSQTLNHNVMYWYQQKSSQAPKLLFHYYDKDFNNEADTPDNFQSRRPNTSFCFLDIRSPGLGDTAMYLCATAAGTPQETQYFGPGTRLLVL.

This clonotype was seen a few times. An end of the junction differs from the germline gene, which may be a read error. This chain joins TRBV7-6 and TRBJ2-5; TRBD2 matches 8 bases. The CDR3 totals 14 residues. Germline values: CDR1 SGHVS, CDR2 FNYEAQ. This CDR3 is CASSLGLAKETQYF. The CDR3 coding sequence is TGTGCTAGCAGCTTAGGACTAGCAAAAGAGACCCAGTACTTC.

The chain recombines TRBV20-1 with TRBJ1-1; D perhaps matches TRBD1 (6 bases). CDR1 is DFQATT and CDR2 is SNEGSKA in the germline V gene (reference sequence). V was clipped by 7 bases and J by 0 bases, with 15 bases between them. CDR3 length equals 14 residues. This chain's CDR3 is CSVGSGGMNTEAFF. The CDR3 nucleotides read TGCAGTGTCGGGTCGGGGGGCATGAACACTGAAGCTTTCTTT.

This clonotype is medium-sized by share. This chain connects TRBV20-1 to TRBJ1-1, with 11 bases identical to TRBD1. Germline loops: CDR1 DFQATT, CDR2 SNEGSKA (reference sequence). The CDR3 length is 16 residues. V gave up 2 bases and J gave up 3 bases; unmatched junction bases: 8. The DNA of the CDR3 is TGCAGTGCTAGACCCGGGACAGGGGGTAGGGACACTGAAGCTTTCTTT. Encoded protein: CSARPGTGGRDTEAFF.

Here the CDR3 DNA reads TGTGCCAGCAGCTTAACCGTCCCCTTCACTAGCGGGAGTAGGTACGAGCAGTACTTC. It encodes CASSLTVPFTSGSRYEQYF. The chain has TRBV7-2 and TRBJ2-7, with 11 bases aligning to TRBD2. CDR1 and CDR2 (germline): SGHTA, FQGNSA. V dropped 2 bases and J dropped 4; count of bases not matched to a gene: 16. The CDR3 consists of 19 residues.